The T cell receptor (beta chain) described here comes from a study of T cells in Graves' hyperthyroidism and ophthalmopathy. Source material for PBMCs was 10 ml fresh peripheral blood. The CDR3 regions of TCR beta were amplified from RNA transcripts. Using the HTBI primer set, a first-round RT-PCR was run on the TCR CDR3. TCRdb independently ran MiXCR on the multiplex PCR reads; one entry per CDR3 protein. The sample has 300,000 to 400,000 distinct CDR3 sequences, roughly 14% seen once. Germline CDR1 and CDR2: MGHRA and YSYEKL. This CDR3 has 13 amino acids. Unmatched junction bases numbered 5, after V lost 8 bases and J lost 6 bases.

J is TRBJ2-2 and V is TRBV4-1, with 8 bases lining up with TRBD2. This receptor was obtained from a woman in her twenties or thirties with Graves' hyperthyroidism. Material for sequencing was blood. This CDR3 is CASGTSVPGELFF. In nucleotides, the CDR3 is TGCGCCAGCGGGACTAGTGTCCCCGGGGAGCTGTTTTTT.